The T cell receptor (beta chain) described here comes from a study of T cell responses to AZD1222 COVID-19 vaccine. V shed 6 bases, J shed 3 bases, and the junction held 6 bases outside the gene matches. CDR3 size: 14 residues. Germline-derived CDR1 and CDR2 are SNHLY and FYNNEI. Study findings and constraints: Nearly half of unique spike-specific TCRs reportedly avoided B.1.351 and B.1.1.7 mutated regions. Every sample of the repertoires postdated the peak T cell response. Donor demographics were predominantly white British with a female majority; clonal diversity may be underestimated. At 160-218 and 743-854, vaccine-associated CD4 TCRs were dominant, and they spanned spike.

Repertoires were generated with immunoSEQ multiplex PCR, while TCRdb's copy carries only in-frame clones and drops some. This sample has about 130,000 clones, with roughly 94% found just once. This clone was recorded a few times. The antigen is unknown. The chain uses TRBV2 and TRBJ2-3; 7 bases are a match to TRBD2. This clonotype originated in an adult in good health. The material was peripheral blood, obtained on day 0 of AZD1222 vaccination. CDR3 DNA: TGTGCCAGCAGGGTAGCGGGCGGGACAGATACGCAGTATTTT. Translating gives CASRVAGGTDTQYF.